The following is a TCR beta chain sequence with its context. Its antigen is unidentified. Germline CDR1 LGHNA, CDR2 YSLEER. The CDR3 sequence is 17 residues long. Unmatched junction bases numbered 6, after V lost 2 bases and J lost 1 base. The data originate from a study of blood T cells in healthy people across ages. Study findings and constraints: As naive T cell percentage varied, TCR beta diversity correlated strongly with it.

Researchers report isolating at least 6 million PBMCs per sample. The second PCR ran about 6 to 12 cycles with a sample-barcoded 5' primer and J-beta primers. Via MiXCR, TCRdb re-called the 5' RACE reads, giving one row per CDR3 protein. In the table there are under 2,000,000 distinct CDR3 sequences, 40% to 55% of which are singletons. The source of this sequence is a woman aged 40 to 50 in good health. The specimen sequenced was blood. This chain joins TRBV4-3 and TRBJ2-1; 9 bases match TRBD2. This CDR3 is CASSQYSGGASYNEQFF. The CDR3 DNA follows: TGCGCCAGCAGCCAATATAGCGGGGGTGCTTCCTACAATGAGCAGTTCTTC.